Following are 23 T cell receptor beta chains from one sample sequenced in a study of CD8 T cells in Susac syndrome. cDNA came from 0.5 to 1 ug RNA primed by random hexamers. TCRdb independently ran MiXCR on the immunoSEQ multiplex PCR reads; one entry per CDR3 protein. The sample lists approximately 230,000 distinct CDR3 sequences; around 93% were seen once. What was sequenced was CD4+ T cells from PBMCs. The receptors come from a human donor with multiple sclerosis.

The chain carries TRBV14 and TRBJ1-1; D is unresolved. Trimming shortened V by 5 bases and J by 8 bases, and 12 bases separated the two germline ends. This CDR3 region has 12 residues. CDR1 and CDR2 from the germline V gene are SGHDN and FVKESK. The CDR3: CASSVARQEAFF. The CDR3 DNA sequence: TGTGCCAGCAGCGTCGCACGGCAGGAAGCTTTCTTT.

The V and J genes are TRBV5-8 and TRBJ1-1; no reliable D call. The CDR3 is made up of 13 amino acids. Germline lookup yields CDR1 SGHTS and CDR2 YDEGEE. The V end lost 3 bases, the J end lost 3 bases, and 9 bases lay between the germline ends. CDR3 nucleotide sequence: TGTGCCAGCAGCTCACAGATTTACACTGAAGCTTTCTTT. Translating it yields CASSSQIYTEAFF. The variable domain in full, with the rest retrieved from reference TRBV5-8 and TRBJ1-1, is EAGVTQSPTHLIKTRGQQATLRCSPISGHTSVYWYQQALGLGLQFLLWYDEGEERNRGNFPPRFSGRQFPNYSSELNVNALELEDSALYLCASSSQIYTEAFFGQGTRLTVV.

The rearrangement uses TRBV15 and TRBJ2-7; the D is unclear. The V gene's germline CDR1 is LNHNV and CDR2 YYDKDF (reference sequence). Trimming shortened V by 0 bases and J by 5 bases, and 2 bases separated the two germline ends. This CDR3 region has 11 residues. The CDR3 DNA reads as TGTGCCACCAGCAGAGATCACGAGCAGTACTTC. This gives the protein CATSRDHEQYF. Based on the CDR3 plus reference TRBV15 and TRBJ2-7, the full variable domain is DAMVIQNPRYQVTQFGKPVTLSCSQTLNHNVMYWYQQKSSQAPKLLFHYYDKDFNNEADTPDNFQSRRPNTSFCFLDIRSPGLGDTAMYLCATSRDHEQYFGPGTRLTVT.

The chain combines TRBV5-1 with TRBJ2-7; the D gene is possibly TRBD2 (5 bases). Trimming took off 4 bases at V and 11 bases at J, with 13 bases between the two ends. The CDR3 is made up of 11 amino acids. Germline V CDR1 and CDR2: SGHRS, YFSETQ. DNA of the CDR3: TGCGCCAGCAGCGAGGACTCGACCGAGTACTTC. Protein: CASSEDSTEYF.

The J gene is TRBJ1-1, the V gene TRBV20-1, with a weak D call TRBD1 (5 bases). This CDR3 comprises 13 residues. CDR1 and CDR2 (germline): DFQATT, SNEGSKA (reference sequence). V gave up 6 bases and J gave up 4 bases, with 15 bases separating them. CDR3 residues: CSAHRGVATEAFF. CDR3 nucleotide sequence: TGCAGTGCACATAGGGGCGTAGCCACTGAAGCTTTCTTT.

The chain uses TRBV9 and TRBJ1-1, with 8 bases lining up with TRBD1. Trimming removed 7 bases from V and 0 bases from J; junction bases left unmatched: 8. Germline V lookup: CDR1 SGDLS, CDR2 YYNGEE. The CDR3 loop spans 15 amino acids. CDR3 in amino acids: CASGTGSNMNTEAFF. CDR3 in DNA: TGTGCCAGCGGGACAGGCTCTAACATGAACACTGAAGCTTTCTTT.

The chain is built from TRBV3-1 and TRBJ1-2; D uncertain. The CDR3 loop spans 12 amino acids. Trimming took 1 base from V and 7 from J, leaving 7 bases between them. Looked up from germline, CDR1 is LGHDT and CDR2 is YNNKEL (reference sequence). CDR3 bases: TGTGCCAGCAGCCAAGGGGGTTTTGGCTACACCTTC. Amino acids: CASSQGGFGYTF.

The gene calls are TRBV9 and TRBJ1-1; D remains unclear. The V gene's germline CDR1 is SGDLS and CDR2 YYNGEE. The CDR3 spans 17 residues. Trimming pared 1 base from V and 3 bases from J, leaving 19 bases between. The CDR3 bases are TGTGCCAGCAGCGTAACTCCCAGCTCGGGGAGGGACACTGAAGCTTTCTTT. It is translated as CASSVTPSSGRDTEAFF. Full variable domain (remainder filled in from reference TRBV9 and TRBJ1-1): DSGVTQTPKHLITATGQRVTLRCSPRSGDLSVYWYQQSLDQGLQFLIQYYNGEERAKGNILERFSAQQFPDLHSELNLSSLELGDSALYFCASSVTPSSGRDTEAFFGQGTRLTVV.

The rearrangement links TRBV2 to TRBJ2-1, with 12 bases identical to TRBD1. The V segment lost 4 bases and the J segment 9 bases; nucleotides outside the gene matches: 7. In germline, CDR1 is SNHLY, CDR2 FYNNEI. The CDR3 is 15 residues long. The CDR3 loop is CASSVGDRGRGEQFF. As DNA, the CDR3 is TGTGCCAGCAGTGTGGGGGACAGGGGGCGAGGTGAGCAGTTCTTC. Filled out from reference TRBV2 and TRBJ2-1, the complete variable domain reads EPEVTQTPSHQVTQMGQEVILRCVPISNHLYFYWYRQILGQKVEFLVSFYNNEISEKSEIFDDQFSVERPDGSNFTLKIRSTKLEDSAMYFCASSVGDRGRGEQFFGPGTRLTVL.

The genes are TRBV5-4 and TRBJ2-7, with D perhaps matching TRBD1 or TRBD2 (5 bases each). The CDR3 loop spans 12 amino acids. V lost 4 bases and J 9 bases, leaving 14 bases between the germline ends. CDR1 and CDR2 (germline): SGHNT, YYREEE (reference sequence). The CDR3 nucleotides read TGTGCCAGCAGCCCGAGTTTCGGGGCGCAGTACTTC. It is translated as CASSPSFGAQYF.

The chain couples TRBV30 to TRBJ2-2, with a possible D match to TRBD2 (7 bases). The CDR3 has 13 residues. Per the germline V gene, CDR1 is GTSNPN and CDR2 is SVGIG (reference sequence). The CDR3 region is CGGGVTNTGELFF. Here the CDR3 DNA reads TGTGGAGGGGGGGTCACGAACACCGGGGAGCTGTTTTTT.

The DNA of the CDR3 is TGTGCCAGCACCCTGGGGTTTGGCTATGGCTACACCTTC. Its protein is CASTLGFGYGYTF. The rearrangement joins TRBV2 to TRBJ1-2, with unresolved D. The germline CDR1 and CDR2 sequences are SNHLY and FYNNEI. CDR3 length equals 13 residues. V dropped 7 bases and J dropped 4 bases, with 13 bases sitting between them. Full variable domain (rest looked up from reference TRBV2 and TRBJ1-2): EPEVTQTPSHQVTQMGQEVILRCVPISNHLYFYWYRQILGQKVEFLVSFYNNEISEKSEIFDDQFSVERPDGSNFTLKIRSTKLEDSAMYFCASTLGFGYGYTFGSGTRLTVV.

This clonotype was detected only once. DNA of the CDR3: TGCAGTGCCTACGGACAGGGCAGACAGCCCCAGCATTTT. Amino acid sequence: CSAYGQGRQPQHF. The gene calls are TRBV20-1 and TRBJ1-5; 8 bases agree with TRBD1. Germline V gene lookup returns CDR1 DFQATT and CDR2 SNEGSKA (reference sequence). This CDR3 has 13 residues. The ends lost 6 bases at V and 7 bases at J; junction bases unmatched: 8.

The chain is built from TRBV6-5 and TRBJ1-4, with TRBD1 matching over 9 bases. The germline CDR1 and CDR2 sequences are MNHEY and SVGAGI. V was pared by 6 bases and J by 6 bases, with 2 bases of the junction left unmatched. The CDR3 loop spans 13 amino acids. Here the CDR3 reads CASSRTGDEKLFF. The CDR3 bases are TGTGCCAGCAGCCGGACAGGGGATGAAAAACTGTTTTTT.

This clonotype has only one observation. The chain has TRBV24-1 and TRBJ2-2; tentatively, D is TRBD1 (6 bases). Germline V gives CDR1 KGHDR, CDR2 SFDVKD. The V and J ends lost 5 bases and 2 bases respectively, with 14 bases between them. CDR3 length equals 16 residues. This CDR3 is CATSGTGTPNTGELFF. CDR3 bases: TGTGCCACCAGTGGGACCGGGACACCTAACACCGGGGAGCTGTTTTTT.

The genes are TRBV3-1 and TRBJ2-3; D is undetermined. CDR1 LGHDT and CDR2 YNNKEL come from the germline V gene (reference sequence). The CDR3 runs to 14 residues. The V and J ends lost 0 bases and 2 bases respectively, with 6 bases between them. This CDR3 is CASSQEGTTDTQYF. CDR3 sequence (DNA): TGTGCCAGCAGCCAAGAGGGTACCACAGATACGCAGTATTTT.

J is TRBJ2-7 and V is TRBV2, with D tentatively TRBD1 (6 bases). V dropped 7 bases and J dropped 7 bases, with 20 bases sitting between them. The CDR3 consists of 14 residues. The germline gives CDR1 SNHLY, CDR2 FYNNEI. CDR3 sequence (DNA): TGTGCCAGCACGAAGGACAGCGGCCGGGGAGAGCAGTACTTC. It codes for CASTKDSGRGEQYF.

This clonotype was detected only a few times. Written as DNA, the CDR3 is TGTGCCAGCAGCTTAGCCCACACCGGGGAGCTGTTTTTT. It codes for CASSLAHTGELFF. The chain employs TRBV11-3 and TRBJ2-2; D is uncertain. The germline gives CDR1 SGHNT, CDR2 YENEEA. Between the trimmed V and J ends, which lost 1 base and 3 bases, there was a span of 3 bases. The CDR3 runs to 13 residues.

The chain joins TRBV5-6 to TRBJ1-6; a possible D gene is TRBD1 (6 bases). The CDR3 is 16 amino acids. The V end was cut by 0 bases, the J end by 6 bases, with 13 bases between. The germline V gene encodes CDR1 SGHDT and CDR2 YYEEEE. CDR3 sequence reads: CASSLVQGGGNSPLHF. The CDR3 bases are TGTGCCAGCAGCTTGGTCCAAGGGGGTGGTAATTCACCCCTCCACTTT.

V usage is TRBV11-2 and J usage is TRBJ2-3, with 8 positions matching TRBD2. Looked up from germline, CDR1 is SGHAT and CDR2 is FQNNGV. The length of the CDR3 is 14 residues. The V and J ends lost 3 bases and 5 bases, in that order; junction bases with no gene match: 4. The CDR3, as DNA: TGTGCCAGCAGCTTGAGTACTAGCGGAGATACGCAGTATTTT. Amino acid sequence: CASSLSTSGDTQYF.

The V call is TRBV25-1, the J call TRBJ1-1; 11 nucleotides agree with TRBD1. Germline lookup yields CDR1 MGHDK and CDR2 SYGVNS. The CDR3 has 12 amino acids. The ends lost 6 bases at V and 10 bases at J; junction bases unmatched: 4. The CDR3 is CASRTGQGGAFF. The CDR3 bases are TGTGCCAGCAGAACGGGACAGGGGGGAGCTTTCTTT.

The chain has TRBV20-1 and TRBJ1-1; unclear D gene. The germline gives CDR1 DFQATT, CDR2 SNEGSKA (reference sequence). The CDR3 covers 14 residues. V gave up 4 bases and J gave up 4 bases, with 16 bases separating them. In DNA form, the CDR3 reads TGCAGTGCTATTTTGCCATCCCTCCTCACTGAAGCTTTCTTT. Translation: CSAILPSLLTEAFF.

The chain carries TRBV7-9 and TRBJ1-6; unclear D gene. The germline CDR1 and CDR2 sequences are SEHNR and FQNEAQ (reference sequence). V dropped 5 bases and J dropped 10 bases, with 12 bases sitting between them. The CDR3 is 13 residues long. CDR3 nucleotide sequence: TGTGCCAGCAGCGCGCTGAGGGAATCACCCCTCCACTTT. Translating gives CASSALRESPLHF.